The sequence of this T cell receptor beta chain was determined in a study of low-dose radiotherapy and immunotherapy resistance in tumors. The TCRs were subjected to amplification over about 20 PCR cycles employing a constant-region primer in conjunction with a V-primer adapter. TCRdb recomputed calls from the reads with MiXCR, one row per CDR3 protein. This table has roughly 50,000 distinct CDR3 sequences, approximately 31% appearing once. V lost 2 bases, J lost 0 bases, and 10 bases stayed unmatched. Germline V CDR1 and CDR2: MNHEY, SVGAGI. The CDR3 runs to 19 residues. Specified time point: after trial treatment. As for treatment: LDRT plus nivolumab, ipilimumab, low-dose cyclophosphamide and aspirin (RACIN trial). This clonotype was found many times.

This TCR derives from a male donor with rectosigmoid adenocarcinoma. Sequencing was performed on PBMCs, taken after low-dose radiotherapy plus immunotherapy. The V and J genes are TRBV6-5 and TRBJ2-6, with 7 bases that match TRBD1. Written as DNA, the CDR3 is TGTGCCAGCAGTTACATGGGACAGCAAGTTCTCTCTGGGGCCAACGTCCTGACTTTC. Amino acids: CASSYMGQQVLSGANVLTF.